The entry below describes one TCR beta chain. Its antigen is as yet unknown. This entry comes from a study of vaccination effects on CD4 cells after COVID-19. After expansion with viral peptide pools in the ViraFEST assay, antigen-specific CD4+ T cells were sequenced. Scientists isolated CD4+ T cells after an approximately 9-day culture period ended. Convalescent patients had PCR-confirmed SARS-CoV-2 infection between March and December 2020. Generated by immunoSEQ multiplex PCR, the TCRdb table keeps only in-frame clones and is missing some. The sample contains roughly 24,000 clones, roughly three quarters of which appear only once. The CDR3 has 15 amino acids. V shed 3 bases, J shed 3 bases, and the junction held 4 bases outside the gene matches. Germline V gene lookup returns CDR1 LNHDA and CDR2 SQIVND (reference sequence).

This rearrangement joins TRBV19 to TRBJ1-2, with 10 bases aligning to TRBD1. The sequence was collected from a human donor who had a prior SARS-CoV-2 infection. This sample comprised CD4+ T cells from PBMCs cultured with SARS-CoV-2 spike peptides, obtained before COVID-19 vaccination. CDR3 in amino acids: CASSIRTGGDYGYTF. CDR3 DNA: TGTGCCAGTAGTATCAGGACAGGGGGTGACTATGGCTACACCTTC.